This section outlines one T cell receptor (beta chain) sequence together with its context. The target antigen is unknown. This sample is drawn from a study of cytomegalovirus exposure and HLA in healthy donors. This CDR3 region has 14 residues. Trimming took 0 bases from V and 10 from J; bases not matched to a gene: 7. Per germline, CDR1 SGHNT and CDR2 YYREEE (reference sequence). PCR involved 60 Vbeta and 13 Jbeta primers. The protocol was immunoSEQ multiplex PCR, while the TCRdb copy is restricted to in-frame clones and leaves out a portion. The sample holds about 150,000 clones, roughly 70% seen once. Study conclusions and caveats: Based on reports, TCR beta sequences accurately predicted HLA-A and HLA-B alleles for most subjects. Presence/absence analyses assumed roughly uniform sequencing depth across donors, which may not hold. Indistinguishable V segments such as TRBV6-2 and TRBV6-3 were excluded. In an earlier analysis, in some 500 donors, most V segments appeared productive either ~87% or ~30% of the time.

Sequencing used PBMCs. The receptor comes from a woman between 18 and 30 years old in good health and CMV-seropositive. This sequence joins TRBV5-4 and TRBJ2-7, with 10 bases identical to TRBD2. CDR3 in DNA: TGTGCCAGCAGCTTGGGGCTAGCGGGGGAACCTCAGTACTTC. Encoded protein: CASSLGLAGEPQYF.